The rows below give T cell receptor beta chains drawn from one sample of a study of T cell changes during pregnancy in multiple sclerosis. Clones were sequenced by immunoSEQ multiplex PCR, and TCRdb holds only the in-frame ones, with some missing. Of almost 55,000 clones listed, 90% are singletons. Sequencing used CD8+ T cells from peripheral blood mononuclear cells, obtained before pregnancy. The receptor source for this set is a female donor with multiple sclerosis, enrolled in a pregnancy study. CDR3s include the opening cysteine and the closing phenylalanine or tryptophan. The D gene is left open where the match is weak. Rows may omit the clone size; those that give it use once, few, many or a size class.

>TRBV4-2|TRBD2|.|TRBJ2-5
TGTGCCAGCAGCCAAGAGGCTCGGGGGGGGGCTGAGACCCAGTACTTC
CASSQEARGGAETQYF
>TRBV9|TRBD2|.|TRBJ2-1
TGTGCCAGCAGCGTAGGAGGGTGGACTAGTAAGGGGCTCGGAGGTAATGAGCAGTTCTTC
CASSVGGWTSKGLGGNEQFF
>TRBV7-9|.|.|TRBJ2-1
TGTGCCAGCAGCTTAGCCGCGGATGAGCAGTTCTTC
CASSLAADEQFF
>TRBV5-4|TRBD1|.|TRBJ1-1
TGTGCCAGCAGCCACCCTCAGACAGGGGACACTGAAGCTTTCTTT
CASSHPQTGDTEAFF
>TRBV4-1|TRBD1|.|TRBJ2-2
TGCGCCAGCAGCCGCAGGCCCGGGACAGGGACCACCGGGGAGCTGTTTTTT
CASSRRPGTGTTGELFF
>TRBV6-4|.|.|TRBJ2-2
TGTGCCAGCAGTGAATTGGGGGCGGACACCGGGGAGCTGTTTTTT
CASSELGADTGELFF
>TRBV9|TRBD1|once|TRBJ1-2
TGTGCCAGCAGCCCCCGGGACAGGCCATCTTCGTGGAACTATGGCTACACCTTC
CASSPRDRPSSWNYGYTF
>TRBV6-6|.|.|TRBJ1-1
TGTGCCAGCAGTTTATCCAGGGGAACTGAAGCTTTCTTT
CASSLSRGTEAFF
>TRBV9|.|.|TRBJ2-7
TGTGCCAGCAGCGGTTATCACAGGGACGAGCAGTACTTC
CASSGYHRDEQYF
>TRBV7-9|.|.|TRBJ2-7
TGTGCCAGCAGCCTGCCAGGGGCCCTCCTTCGAGAGCAGTACTTC
CASSLPGALLREQYF
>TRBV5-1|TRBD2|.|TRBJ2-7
TGCGCCAGCACGAGTGGACTAGCGGGTCGCGAGCAGTACTTC
CASTSGLAGREQYF
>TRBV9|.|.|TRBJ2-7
TGTGCCAGCAGCGTAGGAGGGAATCCCTACGAGCAGTACTTC
CASSVGGNPYEQYF
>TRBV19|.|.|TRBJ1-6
TGTGCCAGTAGTTCAGGACAGTTCTCACCCCTCCACTTT
CASSSGQFSPLHF
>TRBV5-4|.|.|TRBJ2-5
TGTGCCAGCAGCCCAGGACAGGAGGGTAGATGGCACCAAGAGACCCAGTACTTC
CASSPGQEGRWHQETQYF
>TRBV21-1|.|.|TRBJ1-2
TGTGCCAGCTCGGACAACTCCAACTATGGCTACACCTTC
CASSDNSNYGYTF
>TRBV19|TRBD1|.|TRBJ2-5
TGTGCCAGTGGACAGGGGTTGAAGACCCAGTACTTC
CASGQGLKTQYF
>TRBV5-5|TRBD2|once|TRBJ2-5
TGTGCCAGCAGCGTGACTAGCGGGGGGGCCAAGACCCAGTACTTC
CASSVTSGGAKTQYF
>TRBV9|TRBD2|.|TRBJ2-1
TGTGCCAGCGGGGGGGGGAGAGCCGATGAGCAGTTCTTC
CASGGGRADEQFF
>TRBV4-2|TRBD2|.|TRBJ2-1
TGTGCCAGCAGCCAAGGGCTAGCGGGGGGTTACAATGAGCAGTTCTTC
CASSQGLAGGYNEQFF
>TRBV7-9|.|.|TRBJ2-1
TGTGCCAGCAGCTTACTGTCGGGTTTTGATGAGCAGTTCTTC
CASSLLSGFDEQFF
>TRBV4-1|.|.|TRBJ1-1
TGCGCCAGCACCCCGGGGGGAACAGGAATGAACACTGAAGCTTTCTTT
CASTPGGTGMNTEAFF
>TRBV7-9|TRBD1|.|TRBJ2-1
TGTGCCAGCAGCGGGACAGATAACTACAATGAGCAGTTCTTC
CASSGTDNYNEQFF
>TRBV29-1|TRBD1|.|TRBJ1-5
TGCAGCGTTAATTTAGAGGGACAGGTCAATCAGCCCCAGCATTTT
CSVNLEGQVNQPQHF
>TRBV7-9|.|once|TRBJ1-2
TGTGCCAGCAGCTGGGGGACTGGGGATGGCTACACCTTC
CASSWGTGDGYTF
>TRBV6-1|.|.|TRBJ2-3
TGTGCCAGCAGTGACCGGGGAGGAGGCACAGATACGCAGTATTTT
CASSDRGGGTDTQYF
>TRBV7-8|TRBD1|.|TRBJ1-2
TGTGCCAGCAGCCCCGGGACAGCCAATGGCTACACCTTC
CASSPGTANGYTF
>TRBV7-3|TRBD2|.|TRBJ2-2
TGTGCCAGCACGGGGGGGGCCACCGGGGAGCTGTTTTTT
CASTGGATGELFF
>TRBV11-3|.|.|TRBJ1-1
TGTGCCAGCAGCTCCGAATCAAGGGGAAACACTGAAGCTTTCTTT
CASSSESRGNTEAFF
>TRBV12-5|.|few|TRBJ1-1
TGTGCTAGTGGTCCTTCAGGGTACGGCACTGAAGCTTTCTTT
CASGPSGYGTEAFF
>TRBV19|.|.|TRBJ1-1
TGTGCCAGTAGTATTTCGGCAGGGTTCCCTGAAGCTTTCTTT
CASSISAGFPEAFF
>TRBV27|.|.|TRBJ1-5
TGTGCCAGCAGTTTTGGGGGGTCGAATCAGCCCCAGCATTTT
CASSFGGSNQPQHF
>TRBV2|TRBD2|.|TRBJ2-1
TGTGCCAGCAGTGGGACTAGCGGAGACCTCCACAATGAGCAGTTCTTC
CASSGTSGDLHNEQFF
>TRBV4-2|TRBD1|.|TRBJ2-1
TGTGCCAGCAGCCAAGAGGAAGGGACAGGGGTCAATGAGCAGTTCTTC
CASSQEEGTGVNEQFF
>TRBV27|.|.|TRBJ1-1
TGTGCCAGCAGCCTCATTCCGGGGAACACTGAAGCTTTCTTT
CASSLIPGNTEAFF
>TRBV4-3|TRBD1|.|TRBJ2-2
TGCGCCAGCAGCCCACAGGGGGCGAACGGGGAGCTGTTTTTT
CASSPQGANGELFF
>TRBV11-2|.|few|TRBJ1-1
TGTGCCAGCAGCCCCCGCGGGGCGAAGGCGACTGAAGCTTTCTTT
CASSPRGAKATEAFF
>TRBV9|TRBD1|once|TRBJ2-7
TGTGCCAGCAGCGAGCCCCGGGACAGGGAGGACTACGAGCAGTACTTC
CASSEPRDREDYEQYF
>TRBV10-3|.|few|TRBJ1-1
TGTGCCATCAGTACACTCGGGGAGAGTGAAGCTTTCTTT
CAISTLGESEAFF
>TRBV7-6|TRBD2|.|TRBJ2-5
TGTGCCAGCAGCTCACTAGCGGGGGGGATTGGCCAAGAGACCCAGTACTTC
CASSSLAGGIGQETQYF
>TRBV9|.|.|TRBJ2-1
TGTGCCAGCAGCGTAGGGAAGAGGAGCTCCTACAATGAGCAGTTCTTC
CASSVGKRSSYNEQFF
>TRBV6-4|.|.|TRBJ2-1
TGTGCCACCGGAAGGGGGGGCTCCTACAATGAGCAGTTCTTC
CATGRGGSYNEQFF
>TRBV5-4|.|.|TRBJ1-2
TGTGCCAGCAGCTGGGGGGAGGCCTATGGCTACACCTTC
CASSWGEAYGYTF
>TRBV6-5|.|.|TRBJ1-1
TGTGCCAGCAGCTGGGACTGGGGAACTGAAGCTTTCTTT
CASSWDWGTEAFF
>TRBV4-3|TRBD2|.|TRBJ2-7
TGCGCCAGCAGCCAAGGGGGCGGGGGGGCCTACGAGCAGTACTTC
CASSQGGGGAYEQYF
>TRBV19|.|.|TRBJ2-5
TGTGCCAGTAGTTACAACCAAGAGACCCAGTACTTC
CASSYNQETQYF
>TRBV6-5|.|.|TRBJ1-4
TGTGCCAGCAGTTACGGGGGCCTGGGAAATGAAAAACTGTTTTTT
CASSYGGLGNEKLFF